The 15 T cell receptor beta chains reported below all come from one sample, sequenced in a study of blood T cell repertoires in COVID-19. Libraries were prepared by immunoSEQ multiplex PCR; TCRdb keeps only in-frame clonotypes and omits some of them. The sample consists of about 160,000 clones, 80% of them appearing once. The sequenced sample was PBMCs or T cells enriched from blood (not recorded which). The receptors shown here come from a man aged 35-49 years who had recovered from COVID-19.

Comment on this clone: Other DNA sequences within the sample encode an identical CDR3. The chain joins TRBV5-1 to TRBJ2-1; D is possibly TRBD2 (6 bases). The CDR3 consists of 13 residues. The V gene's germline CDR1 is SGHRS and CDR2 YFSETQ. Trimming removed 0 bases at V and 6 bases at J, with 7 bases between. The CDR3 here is CASSLAGGNEQFF. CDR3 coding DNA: TGCGCCAGCAGCTTGGCCGGGGGCAATGAGCAGTTCTTC. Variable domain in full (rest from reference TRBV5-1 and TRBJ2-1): KAGVTQTPRYLIKTRGQQVTLSCSPISGHRSVSWYQQTPGQGLQFLFEYFSETQRNKGNFPGRFSGRQFSNSRSEMNVSTLELGDSALYLCASSLAGGNEQFFGPGTRLTVL.

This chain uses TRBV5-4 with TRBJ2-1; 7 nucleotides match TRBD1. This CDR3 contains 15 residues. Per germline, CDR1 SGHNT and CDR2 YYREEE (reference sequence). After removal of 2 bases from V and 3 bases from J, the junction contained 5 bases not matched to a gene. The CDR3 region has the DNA TGTGCCAGCAGCTTAGGGGGCCAGGTCTACAATGAGCAGTTCTTC. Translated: CASSLGGQVYNEQFF.

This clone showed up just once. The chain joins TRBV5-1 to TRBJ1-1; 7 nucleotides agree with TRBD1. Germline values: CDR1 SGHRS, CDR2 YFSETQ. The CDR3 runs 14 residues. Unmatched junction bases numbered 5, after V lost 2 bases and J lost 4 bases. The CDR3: CASSFGPGGTEAFF. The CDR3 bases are TGCGCCAGCAGCTTTGGTCCAGGGGGCACTGAAGCTTTCTTT.

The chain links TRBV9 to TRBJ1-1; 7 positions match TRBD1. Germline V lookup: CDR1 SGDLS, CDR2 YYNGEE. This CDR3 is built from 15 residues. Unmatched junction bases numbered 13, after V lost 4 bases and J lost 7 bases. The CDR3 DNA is TGTGCCAGCAGCCTAGACCCTTCCGGGACAGATGAAGCTTTCTTT. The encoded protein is CASSLDPSGTDEAFF.

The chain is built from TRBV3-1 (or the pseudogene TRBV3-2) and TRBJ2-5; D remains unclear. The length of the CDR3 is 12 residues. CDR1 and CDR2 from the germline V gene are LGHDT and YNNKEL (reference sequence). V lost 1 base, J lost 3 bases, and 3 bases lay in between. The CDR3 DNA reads TGTGCCAGCAGCCAAGCGGAAGAGACCCAGTACTTC. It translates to CASSQAEETQYF.

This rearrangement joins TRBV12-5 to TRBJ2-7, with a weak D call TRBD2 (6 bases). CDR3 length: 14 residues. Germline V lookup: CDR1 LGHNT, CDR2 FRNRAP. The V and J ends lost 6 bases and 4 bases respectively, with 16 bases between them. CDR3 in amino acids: CASGYDSRGYEQYV. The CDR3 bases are TGTGCTAGTGGATACGACAGTCGGGGGTACGAGCAGTACGTC.

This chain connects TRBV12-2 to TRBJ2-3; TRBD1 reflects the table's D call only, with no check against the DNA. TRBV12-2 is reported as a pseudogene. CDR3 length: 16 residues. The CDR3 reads CASDKQGNSLTDTQYF. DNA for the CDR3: TGTGCAAGTGATAAACAGGGTAACAGTCTCACAGATACGCAGTATTTT.

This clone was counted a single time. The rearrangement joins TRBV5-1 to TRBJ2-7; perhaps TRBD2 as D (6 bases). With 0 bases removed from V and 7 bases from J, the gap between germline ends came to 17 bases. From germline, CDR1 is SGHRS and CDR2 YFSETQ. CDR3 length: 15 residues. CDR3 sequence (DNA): TGCGCCAGCAGCTTGGGCGGGACCACCTTTCCAGAGCAGTACTTC. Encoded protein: CASSLGGTTFPEQYF.

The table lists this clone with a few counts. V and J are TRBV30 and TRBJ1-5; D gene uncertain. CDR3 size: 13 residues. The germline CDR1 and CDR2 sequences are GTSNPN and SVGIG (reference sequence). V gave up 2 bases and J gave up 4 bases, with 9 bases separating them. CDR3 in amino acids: CAWSPTENQPQHF. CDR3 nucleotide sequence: TGTGCCTGGAGTCCGACTGAGAATCAGCCCCAGCATTTT.

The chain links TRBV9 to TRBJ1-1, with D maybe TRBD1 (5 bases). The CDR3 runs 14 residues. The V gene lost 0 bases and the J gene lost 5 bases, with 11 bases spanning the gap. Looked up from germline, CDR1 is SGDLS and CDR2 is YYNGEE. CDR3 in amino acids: CASSVGLGATEAFF. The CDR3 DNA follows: TGTGCCAGCAGCGTAGGTCTTGGGGCAACTGAAGCTTTCTTT.

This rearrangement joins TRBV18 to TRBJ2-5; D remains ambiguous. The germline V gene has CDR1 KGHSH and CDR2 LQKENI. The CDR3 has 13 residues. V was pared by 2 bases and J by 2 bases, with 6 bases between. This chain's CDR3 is CASSPGQQETQYF. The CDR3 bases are TGTGCCAGCTCACCAGGGCAGCAAGAGACCCAGTACTTC.

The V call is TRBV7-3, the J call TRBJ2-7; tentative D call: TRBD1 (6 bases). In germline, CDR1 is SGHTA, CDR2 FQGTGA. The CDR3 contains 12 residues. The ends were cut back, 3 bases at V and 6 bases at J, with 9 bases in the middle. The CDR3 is CASSFTGTEQYF. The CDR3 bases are TGTGCCAGCAGCTTCACAGGGACCGAGCAGTACTTC.

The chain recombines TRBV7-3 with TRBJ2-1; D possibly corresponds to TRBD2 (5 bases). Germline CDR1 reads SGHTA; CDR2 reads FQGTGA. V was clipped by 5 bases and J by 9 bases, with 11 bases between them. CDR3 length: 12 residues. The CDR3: CASSPGSGEQFF. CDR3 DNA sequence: TGTGCCAGCAGCCCTGGAAGCGGTGAGCAGTTCTTC.

CDR3 sequence (DNA): TGTGCCACCAGTGATTACGACAGGGAGAAGGGAAACACCATATATTTT. It is translated as CATSDYDREKGNTIYF. The chain recombines TRBV24-1 with TRBJ1-3, with 7 bases lining up with TRBD1. Germline V gene lookup returns CDR1 KGHDR and CDR2 SFDVKD. With V trimmed by 2 bases and J by 4 bases, 7 bases remained unmatched. This CDR3 region has 16 residues.

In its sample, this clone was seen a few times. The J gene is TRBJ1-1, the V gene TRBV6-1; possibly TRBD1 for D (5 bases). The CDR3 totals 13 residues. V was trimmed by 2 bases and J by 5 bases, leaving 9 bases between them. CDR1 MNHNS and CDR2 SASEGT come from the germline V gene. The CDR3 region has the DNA TGTGCCAGCAGTGAATTTTACAGGACTGAAGCTTTCTTT. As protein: CASSEFYRTEAFF.